A selection of T cell receptor beta chains follows, all from one sample in a study of T cell changes during pregnancy in multiple sclerosis. Only in-frame clones appear in the TCRdb table, and some are missing; sequencing was by immunoSEQ multiplex PCR. The table lists about 68,000 clones, 75% to 95% of them singletons. Source: peripheral blood, taken in the second trimester of pregnancy. The receptors were sampled from a female donor with multiple sclerosis, enrolled in a pregnancy study. Each CDR3 is given with its conserved first and last residue. The order of the fields is J gene, CDR3 length, clone size, D gene, V gene, CDR3 DNA, CDR3 protein. D genes are given only for firm matches. Clone size, where shown, is once, few, many, or a class for clones that have expanded.

j_call: TRBJ1-2; cdr3_length: 15; clone_size: -; d_call: TRBD1; v_call: TRBV19; cdr3_nt: TGTGCCAGTAGTGAACCCCAAACAGGGGGAAGTGGCTACACCTTC; cdr3_aa: CASSEPQTGGSGYTF
j_call: TRBJ1-5; cdr3_length: 13; clone_size: -; d_call: -; v_call: TRBV27; cdr3_nt: TGTGCCAGCAGTTTACAGGGCAATCAGCCCCAGCATTTT; cdr3_aa: CASSLQGNQPQHF
j_call: TRBJ2-3; cdr3_length: 15; clone_size: -; d_call: -; v_call: TRBV6-5; cdr3_nt: TGTGCCAGCACGGCGGCGTCTTTAGGCACAGATACGCAGTATTTT; cdr3_aa: CASTAASLGTDTQYF
j_call: TRBJ1-6; cdr3_length: 13; clone_size: few; d_call: TRBD1; v_call: TRBV19; cdr3_nt: TGTGCCAGTAGGGACAGGGTAGGGTCACCCCTCCACTTT; cdr3_aa: CASRDRVGSPLHF
j_call: TRBJ1-1; cdr3_length: 8; clone_size: once; d_call: -; v_call: TRBV6-1; cdr3_nt: TGTGCCAGCAGTGAATGGGCCTTT; cdr3_aa: CASSEWAF
j_call: TRBJ2-1; cdr3_length: 15; clone_size: -; d_call: TRBD2; v_call: TRBV7-2; cdr3_nt: TGTGCCAGCAGCTTAATGCGGGGAGGGGTTGATGAGCAGTTCTTC; cdr3_aa: CASSLMRGGVDEQFF
j_call: TRBJ1-5; cdr3_length: 13; clone_size: -; d_call: -; v_call: TRBV2; cdr3_nt: TGTGCCAGCAGGTCAGAACAGACTCAGCCCCAGCATTTT; cdr3_aa: CASRSEQTQPQHF
j_call: TRBJ2-1; cdr3_length: 16; clone_size: -; d_call: TRBD1; v_call: TRBV7-8; cdr3_nt: TGTGCCAGCAGCTTAGGCTCGGGACAGATCTACAATGAGCAGTTCTTC; cdr3_aa: CASSLGSGQIYNEQFF
j_call: TRBJ2-2; cdr3_length: 12; clone_size: -; d_call: TRBD1; v_call: TRBV19; cdr3_nt: TGTGCCACCCGGGACAGATCCGGGGAGCTGTTTTTT; cdr3_aa: CATRDRSGELFF
j_call: TRBJ1-6; cdr3_length: 15; clone_size: once; d_call: -; v_call: TRBV5-1; cdr3_nt: TGCGCCAGCAGCTTGGCAGGGGTTCGCTATTCACCCCTCCACTTT; cdr3_aa: CASSLAGVRYSPLHF
j_call: TRBJ2-7; cdr3_length: 21; clone_size: -; d_call: -; v_call: TRBV12-5; cdr3_nt: TGTGCTAGTGGTTTGGTTACTGGCGGGGAGGACGGGCTAGCCATCTCCTACGAGCAGTACTTC; cdr3_aa: CASGLVTGGEDGLAISYEQYF
j_call: TRBJ2-7; cdr3_length: 15; clone_size: once; d_call: TRBD1; v_call: TRBV5-1; cdr3_nt: TGCGCCAGCAGCTCAGAACCGGGACAGAGGTACGAGCAGTACTTC; cdr3_aa: CASSSEPGQRYEQYF
j_call: TRBJ2-7; cdr3_length: 14; clone_size: -; d_call: TRBD1; v_call: TRBV19; cdr3_nt: TGTGCCAGTAGTATAGGACAGGGTGGTAACGAGCAGTACTTC; cdr3_aa: CASSIGQGGNEQYF
j_call: TRBJ2-5; cdr3_length: 11; clone_size: -; d_call: -; v_call: TRBV7-6; cdr3_nt: TGTGCCAGCACCTCCCAAGAGACCCAGTACTTC; cdr3_aa: CASTSQETQYF
j_call: TRBJ2-7; cdr3_length: 16; clone_size: -; d_call: TRBD1; v_call: TRBV6-6; cdr3_nt: TGTGCCAGCAGGGATCCGGGACAGAGGTTAAACTACGAGCAGTACTTC; cdr3_aa: CASRDPGQRLNYEQYF
j_call: TRBJ1-5; cdr3_length: 18; clone_size: -; d_call: -; v_call: TRBV13; cdr3_nt: TGTGCCAGCAGCTTAGCGGGGGTTCGGGGGTATCGGTCCGGGCCCCAGCATTTT; cdr3_aa: CASSLAGVRGYRSGPQHF
j_call: TRBJ2-1; cdr3_length: 15; clone_size: -; d_call: TRBD1; v_call: TRBV6-1; cdr3_nt: TGTGCCAGCAGGGCCGCCAGACAGGGGGTTAATGAGCAGTTCTTC; cdr3_aa: CASRAARQGVNEQFF
j_call: TRBJ2-3; cdr3_length: 17; clone_size: -; d_call: TRBD1; v_call: TRBV5-5; cdr3_nt: TGTGCCAGCAGCATTACCGGGACAGGGGGACTCACAGATACGCAGTATTTT; cdr3_aa: CASSITGTGGLTDTQYF
j_call: TRBJ1-5; cdr3_length: 15; clone_size: -; d_call: -; v_call: TRBV7-3; cdr3_nt: TGTGCCAGCGGGTGGAAGGGACACAGCAATCAGCCCCAGCATTTT; cdr3_aa: CASGWKGHSNQPQHF
j_call: TRBJ2-7; cdr3_length: 17; clone_size: -; d_call: TRBD2; v_call: TRBV15; cdr3_nt: TGTGCCACCAGCGACGGGACTAGCGCGGGCAGGTTGTACGAGCAGTACTTC; cdr3_aa: CATSDGTSAGRLYEQYF
j_call: TRBJ2-2; cdr3_length: 15; clone_size: -; d_call: TRBD1; v_call: TRBV5-6; cdr3_nt: TGTGCCAGCAGCTACAGGGGCGGAAACACCGGGGAGCTGTTTTTT; cdr3_aa: CASSYRGGNTGELFF
j_call: TRBJ2-2; cdr3_length: 16; clone_size: -; d_call: TRBD2; v_call: TRBV27; cdr3_nt: TGTGCCAGCAGTTTACCTAGCGGGGCGGCCTCCGGGGAGCTGTTTTTT; cdr3_aa: CASSLPSGAASGELFF
j_call: TRBJ1-2; cdr3_length: 15; clone_size: -; d_call: -; v_call: TRBV11-2; cdr3_nt: TGTGCCAGCAGCCCCAGGACAAATGGATACGATGGCTACACCTTC; cdr3_aa: CASSPRTNGYDGYTF
j_call: TRBJ2-3; cdr3_length: 16; clone_size: -; d_call: TRBD2; v_call: TRBV4-3; cdr3_nt: TGCGCCAGCAGCCTATCAGCGGGGTTGATCACAGATACGCAGTATTTT; cdr3_aa: CASSLSAGLITDTQYF
j_call: TRBJ2-1; cdr3_length: 16; clone_size: -; d_call: TRBD1; v_call: TRBV7-8; cdr3_nt: TGTGCCAGCAGTGAAGGGGGCCGGAGCTCCTACAATGAGCAGTTCTTC; cdr3_aa: CASSEGGRSSYNEQFF
j_call: TRBJ1-1; cdr3_length: 15; clone_size: -; d_call: TRBD1; v_call: TRBV5-4; cdr3_nt: TGTGCCAGCAGCCCCCCCGGGACAGGGAACACTGAAGCTTTCTTT; cdr3_aa: CASSPPGTGNTEAFF
j_call: TRBJ2-5; cdr3_length: 16; clone_size: -; d_call: TRBD2; v_call: TRBV12-5; cdr3_nt: TGTGCTAGTGGCCGGGGACTAGCGGGGGGCCAAGAGACCCAGTACTTC; cdr3_aa: CASGRGLAGGQETQYF
j_call: TRBJ1-6; cdr3_length: 15; clone_size: -; d_call: TRBD1; v_call: TRBV4-1; cdr3_nt: TGCGCCAGCAGCCAAGAGGGGACAGTAAATTCACCCCTCCACTTT; cdr3_aa: CASSQEGTVNSPLHF
j_call: TRBJ1-6; cdr3_length: 16; clone_size: -; d_call: TRBD1; v_call: TRBV7-3; cdr3_nt: TGTGCCAGCAGCCTACAGGGGAGCTCCTATAATTCACCCCTCCACTTT; cdr3_aa: CASSLQGSSYNSPLHF
j_call: TRBJ1-1; cdr3_length: 13; clone_size: -; d_call: -; v_call: TRBV4-1; cdr3_nt: TGCGCCAGCAGCCCTGACCACAGCACTGAAGCTTTCTTT; cdr3_aa: CASSPDHSTEAFF
j_call: TRBJ2-3; cdr3_length: 15; clone_size: -; d_call: TRBD1; v_call: TRBV4-1; cdr3_nt: TGCGCCAGCAGCCCAGGACAGGGACGCACAGATACGCAGTATTTT; cdr3_aa: CASSPGQGRTDTQYF
j_call: TRBJ1-4; cdr3_length: 15; clone_size: -; d_call: -; v_call: TRBV15; cdr3_nt: TGTGCCACCAGCAGAGGAGTCGGCCTAGGTGAAAAACTGTTTTTT; cdr3_aa: CATSRGVGLGEKLFF
j_call: TRBJ2-5; cdr3_length: 13; clone_size: -; d_call: TRBD1; v_call: TRBV10-3; cdr3_nt: TGTGCCATCAGTGGGGACAGGGTTGAGACCCAGTACTTC; cdr3_aa: CAISGDRVETQYF
j_call: TRBJ2-2; cdr3_length: 16; clone_size: -; d_call: -; v_call: TRBV9; cdr3_nt: TGTGCCAGCAGCGCAACCCCAGGGCCGAACACCGGGGAGCTGTTTTTT; cdr3_aa: CASSATPGPNTGELFF
j_call: TRBJ1-1; cdr3_length: 14; clone_size: -; d_call: -; v_call: TRBV5-5; cdr3_nt: TGTGCCAGCAGCTTAACAGATATTAACACTGAAGCTTTCTTT; cdr3_aa: CASSLTDINTEAFF
j_call: TRBJ2-1; cdr3_length: 15; clone_size: -; d_call: -; v_call: TRBV9; cdr3_nt: TGTGCCAGCAGCCGGACTGTTCAAACCTACAATGAGCAGTTCTTC; cdr3_aa: CASSRTVQTYNEQFF
j_call: TRBJ1-3; cdr3_length: 14; clone_size: -; d_call: -; v_call: TRBV19; cdr3_nt: TGTGCCAGTAGTTCCCCGTACTCTGGAAACACCATATATTTT; cdr3_aa: CASSSPYSGNTIYF
j_call: TRBJ1-1; cdr3_length: 15; clone_size: few; d_call: -; v_call: TRBV9; cdr3_nt: TGTGCCAGCACCCAAAACACGGGAGGAAACACTGAAGCTTTCTTT; cdr3_aa: CASTQNTGGNTEAFF
j_call: TRBJ1-5; cdr3_length: 14; clone_size: -; d_call: -; v_call: TRBV7-3; cdr3_nt: TGTGCCAGCAGCTTATTGGGGGGAGATCAGCCCCAGCATTTT; cdr3_aa: CASSLLGGDQPQHF
j_call: TRBJ1-1; cdr3_length: 15; clone_size: -; d_call: TRBD1; v_call: TRBV19; cdr3_nt: TGTGCCAGTAGTATAGGGTTGGACAGGGGCACTGAAGCTTTCTTT; cdr3_aa: CASSIGLDRGTEAFF
j_call: TRBJ1-2; cdr3_length: 15; clone_size: -; d_call: -; v_call: TRBV18; cdr3_nt: TGTGCCAGCTCAAACGAAGGACAAGGCACCTATGGCTACACCTTC; cdr3_aa: CASSNEGQGTYGYTF